The T cell receptor beta chain under discussion was sequenced for a study of stem cell transplantation in POMP-related autoinflammatory disease. Findings and limits, study-wide: Patients with PRAID showed a restricted number of unique TRB V-J gene pairings. Across all analyzed T-cell subsets, patients with PRAID tended toward reduced diversity and increased clonality.

The CDR3 spans 15 residues. V lost 5 bases, J lost 1 base, and 7 bases stayed unmatched. The germline V gene has CDR1 SNHLY and CDR2 FYNNEI. The assay was immunoSEQ multiplex PCR, and TCRdb's table has in-frame clones only and misses some. This sample has tens of thousands of clones; just over 90% occur once, and the top ten carry around 0.72%. In regard to this clone: Its target is unknown.

The V gene is TRBV2, the J gene TRBJ2-5, with TRBD2 matching 7 bases. The sequence was collected from a human patient with POMP-related autoinflammation and immune dysregulation (PRAID). The graft donor may have given rise to some T cells. The sample here was CD4+ T cells from PBMCs, taken after stem cell transplantation. CDR3 protein: CASSRIAGPQETQYF. In DNA, the CDR3 is TGTGCCAGCAGTAGAATAGCGGGCCCCCAAGAGACCCAGTACTTC. Complete variable domain (other parts from reference TRBV2 and TRBJ2-5): EPEVTQTPSHQVTQMGQEVILRCVPISNHLYFYWYRQILGQKVEFLVSFYNNEISEKSEIFDDQFSVERPDGSNFTLKIRSTKLEDSAMYFCASSRIAGPQETQYFGPGTRLLVL.